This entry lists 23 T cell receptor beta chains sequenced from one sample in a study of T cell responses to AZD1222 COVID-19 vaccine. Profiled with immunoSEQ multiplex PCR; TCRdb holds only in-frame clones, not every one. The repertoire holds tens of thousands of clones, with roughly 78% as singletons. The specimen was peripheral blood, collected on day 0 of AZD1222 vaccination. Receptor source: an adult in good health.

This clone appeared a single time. In DNA form, the CDR3 reads TGTGCCAGCAGTGAAGCGCTCAGGGCGCGACAGCCCCAGCATTTT. This codes for CASSEALRARQPQHF. This chain joins TRBV6-1 and TRBJ1-5; a possible D gene is TRBD1 (5 bases). The germline V gene encodes CDR1 MNHNS and CDR2 SASEGT. The CDR3 extends over 15 amino acids. The ends were cut back, 0 bases at V and 7 bases at J, with 13 bases in the middle.

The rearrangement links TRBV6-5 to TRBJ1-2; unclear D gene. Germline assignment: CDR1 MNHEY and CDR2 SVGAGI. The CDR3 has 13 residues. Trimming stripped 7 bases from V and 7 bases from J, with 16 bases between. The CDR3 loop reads CASTDFSVGGYTF. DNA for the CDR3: TGTGCCAGCACGGATTTTAGTGTTGGTGGCTACACCTTC.

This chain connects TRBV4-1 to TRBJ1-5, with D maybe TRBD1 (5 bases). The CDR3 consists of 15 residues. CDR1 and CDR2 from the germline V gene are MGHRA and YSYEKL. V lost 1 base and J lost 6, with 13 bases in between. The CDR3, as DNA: TGCGCCAGCAGCCAAGGTTTCCTTGGGGGTCAGCCCCAGCATTTT. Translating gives CASSQGFLGGQPQHF.

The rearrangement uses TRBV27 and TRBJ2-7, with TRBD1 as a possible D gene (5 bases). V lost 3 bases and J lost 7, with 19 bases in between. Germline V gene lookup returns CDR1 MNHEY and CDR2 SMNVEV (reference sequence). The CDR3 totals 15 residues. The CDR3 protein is CASSFYSDSPVEQYF. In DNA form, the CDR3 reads TGTGCCAGCAGTTTCTACAGTGACAGTCCCGTTGAGCAGTACTTC.

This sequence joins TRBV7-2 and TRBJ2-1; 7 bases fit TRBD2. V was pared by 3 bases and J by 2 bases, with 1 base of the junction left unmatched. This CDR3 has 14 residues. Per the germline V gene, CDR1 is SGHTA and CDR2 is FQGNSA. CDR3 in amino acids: CASSLGGTYNEQFF. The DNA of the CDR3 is TGTGCCAGCAGCTTGGGAGGGACCTACAATGAGCAGTTCTTC.

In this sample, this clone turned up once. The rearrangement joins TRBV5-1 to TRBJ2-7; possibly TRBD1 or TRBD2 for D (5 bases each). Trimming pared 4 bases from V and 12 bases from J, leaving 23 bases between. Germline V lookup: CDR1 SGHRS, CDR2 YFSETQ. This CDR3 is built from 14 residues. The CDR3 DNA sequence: TGCGCCAGCAGCCTTGGGACCGCGCCCCAGTCTGCGTACTTC. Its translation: CASSLGTAPQSAYF. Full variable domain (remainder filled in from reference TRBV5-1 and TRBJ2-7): KAGVTQTPRYLIKTRGQQVTLSCSPISGHRSVSWYQQTPGQGLQFLFEYFSETQRNKGNFPGRFSGRQFSNSRSEMNVSTLELGDSALYLCASSLGTAPQSAYFGPGTRLTVT.

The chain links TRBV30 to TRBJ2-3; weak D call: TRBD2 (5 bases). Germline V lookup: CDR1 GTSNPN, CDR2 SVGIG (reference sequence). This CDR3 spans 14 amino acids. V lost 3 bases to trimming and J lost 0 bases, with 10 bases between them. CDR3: CAWSRGSSTDTQYF. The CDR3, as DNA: TGTGCCTGGAGCAGAGGGTCCAGCACAGATACGCAGTATTTT.

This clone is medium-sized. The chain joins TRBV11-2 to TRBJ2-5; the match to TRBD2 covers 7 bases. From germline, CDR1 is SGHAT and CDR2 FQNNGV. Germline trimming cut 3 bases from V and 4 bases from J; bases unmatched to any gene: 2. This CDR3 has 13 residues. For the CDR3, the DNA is TGTGCCAGCAGCTTTTGGGGGGGAGAGACCCAGTACTTC. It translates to CASSFWGGETQYF.

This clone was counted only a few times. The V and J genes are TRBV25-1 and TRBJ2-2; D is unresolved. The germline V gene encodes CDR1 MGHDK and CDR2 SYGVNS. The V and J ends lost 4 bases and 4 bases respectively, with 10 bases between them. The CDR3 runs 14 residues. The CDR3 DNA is TGTGCCAGCAGTGCCCAGGTTAGCACCGGGGAGCTGTTTTTT. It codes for CASSAQVSTGELFF.

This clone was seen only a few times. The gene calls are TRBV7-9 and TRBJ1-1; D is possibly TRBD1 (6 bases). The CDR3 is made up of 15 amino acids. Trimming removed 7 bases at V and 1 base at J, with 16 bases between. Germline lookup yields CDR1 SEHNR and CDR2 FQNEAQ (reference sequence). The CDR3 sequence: CASILSGTWNTEAFF. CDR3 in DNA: TGTGCCAGCATTCTCTCCGGGACATGGAACACTGAAGCTTTCTTT.

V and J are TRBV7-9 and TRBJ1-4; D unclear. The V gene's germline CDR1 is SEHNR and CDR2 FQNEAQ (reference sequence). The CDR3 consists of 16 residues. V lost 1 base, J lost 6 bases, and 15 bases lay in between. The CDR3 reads CASSLGSGESDEKLFF. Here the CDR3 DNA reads TGTGCCAGCAGCTTAGGTAGTGGGGAATCGGATGAAAAACTGTTTTTT.

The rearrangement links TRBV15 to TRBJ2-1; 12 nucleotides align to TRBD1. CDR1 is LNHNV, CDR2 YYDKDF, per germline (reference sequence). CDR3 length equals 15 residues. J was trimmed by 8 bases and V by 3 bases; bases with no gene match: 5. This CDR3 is CATSRTGTGGHEQFF. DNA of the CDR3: TGTGCCACCAGCAGGACCGGGACAGGGGGCCATGAGCAGTTCTTC.

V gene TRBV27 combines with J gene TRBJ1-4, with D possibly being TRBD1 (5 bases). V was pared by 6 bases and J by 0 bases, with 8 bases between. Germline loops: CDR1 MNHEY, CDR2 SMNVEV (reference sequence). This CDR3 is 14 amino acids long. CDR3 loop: CASSGGATNEKLFF. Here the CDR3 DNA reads TGTGCCAGCAGCGGGGGTGCAACTAATGAAAAACTGTTTTTT.

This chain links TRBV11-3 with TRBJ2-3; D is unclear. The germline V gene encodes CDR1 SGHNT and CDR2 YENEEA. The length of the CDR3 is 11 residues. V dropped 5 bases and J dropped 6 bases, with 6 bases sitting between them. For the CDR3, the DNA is TGTGCCAGCAGCCGGCGCGATACGCAGTATTTT. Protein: CASSRRDTQYF.

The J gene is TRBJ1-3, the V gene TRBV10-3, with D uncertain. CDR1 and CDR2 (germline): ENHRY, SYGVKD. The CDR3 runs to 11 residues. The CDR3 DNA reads TGTGGGGGAGGCGCTGGAAACACCATATATTTT. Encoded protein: CGGGAGNTIYF.

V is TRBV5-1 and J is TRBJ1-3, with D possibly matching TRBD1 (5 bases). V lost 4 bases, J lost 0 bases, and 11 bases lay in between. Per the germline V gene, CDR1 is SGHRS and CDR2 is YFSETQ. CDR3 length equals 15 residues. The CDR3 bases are TGCGCCAGCAGCGGGGGACGGAACTCTGGAAACACCATATATTTT. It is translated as CASSGGRNSGNTIYF.

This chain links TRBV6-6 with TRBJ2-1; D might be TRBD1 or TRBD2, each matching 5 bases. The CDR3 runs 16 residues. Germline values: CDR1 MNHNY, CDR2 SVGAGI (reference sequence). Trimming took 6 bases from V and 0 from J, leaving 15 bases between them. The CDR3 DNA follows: TGTGCCAGCAGCCCACGTGGGGGAATCTCCTACAATGAGCAGTTCTTC. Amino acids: CASSPRGGISYNEQFF.

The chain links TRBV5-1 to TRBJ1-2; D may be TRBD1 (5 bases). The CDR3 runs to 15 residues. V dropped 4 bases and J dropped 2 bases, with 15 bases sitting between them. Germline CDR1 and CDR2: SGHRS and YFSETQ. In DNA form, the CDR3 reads TGCGCCAGCAGCCTAACCGGGGGAGGGAACTATGGCTACACCTTC. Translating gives CASSLTGGGNYGYTF.

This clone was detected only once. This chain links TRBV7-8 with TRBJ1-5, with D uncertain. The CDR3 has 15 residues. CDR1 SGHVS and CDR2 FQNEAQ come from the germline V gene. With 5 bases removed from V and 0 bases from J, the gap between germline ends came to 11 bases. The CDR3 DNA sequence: TGTGCCAGCAGCCAAACGGGGAATAGCAATCAGCCCCAGCATTTT. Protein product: CASSQTGNSNQPQHF.

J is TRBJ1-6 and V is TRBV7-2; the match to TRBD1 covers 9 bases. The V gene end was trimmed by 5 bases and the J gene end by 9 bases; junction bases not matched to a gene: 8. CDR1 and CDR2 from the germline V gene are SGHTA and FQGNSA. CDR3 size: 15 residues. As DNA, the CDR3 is TGTGCCAGCAGCCCCTGGACAGGGGCCGCTTCACCCCTCCACTTT. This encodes CASSPWTGAASPLHF.

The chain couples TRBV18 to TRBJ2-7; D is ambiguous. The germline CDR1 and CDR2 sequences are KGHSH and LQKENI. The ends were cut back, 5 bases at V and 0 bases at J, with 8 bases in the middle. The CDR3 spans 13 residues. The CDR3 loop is CASSSGDSYEQYF. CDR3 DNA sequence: TGTGCCAGCTCAAGTGGGGACTCCTACGAGCAGTACTTC.

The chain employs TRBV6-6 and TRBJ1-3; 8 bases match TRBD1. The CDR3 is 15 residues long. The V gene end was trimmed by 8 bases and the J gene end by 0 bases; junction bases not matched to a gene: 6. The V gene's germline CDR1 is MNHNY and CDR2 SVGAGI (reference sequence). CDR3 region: CASGRQGNSGNTIYF. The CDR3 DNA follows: TGTGCCAGCGGTCGACAGGGGAACTCTGGAAACACCATATATTTT.

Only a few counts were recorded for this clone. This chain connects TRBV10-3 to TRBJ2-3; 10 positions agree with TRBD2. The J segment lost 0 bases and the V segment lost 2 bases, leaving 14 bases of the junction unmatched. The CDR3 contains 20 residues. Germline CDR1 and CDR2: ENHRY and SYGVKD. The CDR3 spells CAISEPLSGTSETSTDTQYF. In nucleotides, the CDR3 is TGTGCCATCAGTGAGCCTTTGTCCGGGACTAGCGAAACTAGCACAGATACGCAGTATTTT.